This T cell receptor (beta chain) was sequenced in a study of regulatory and conventional T cells in RAG deficiency. Profiled with immunoSEQ multiplex PCR; TCRdb holds only in-frame clones, not every one. Of 25,000 to 35,000 clones in the sample, just under 90% are singletons; the top ten hold 5% to 6.5%. In this sample, this clone turned up once. What it recognizes is unknown. Findings of the study overall: Shorter CDR3s in all patient subsets; >90% Treg-Tconv overlap in Omenn. These Omenn syndrome Treg sorts may hold peripherally activated cells instead.

CDR1 is MDHEN, CDR2 SYDVKM, per germline. This CDR3 is built from 14 residues. Trimming cost V 8 bases and J 6 bases; bases outside gene matches: 12. These data also formed part of another study, on regulatory T cells. That work adds: Amplification used 52 TRBV primers and 13 TRBJ primers. Regulatory T cells showed the strongest V-J pair restriction and V/J gene skewing among patient repertoires.

The sequence came from a human donor in good health. Sequencing was done on a sample of CD8+ T cells sorted from blood. The chain employs TRBV28 and TRBJ2-7, with 8 nucleotides matching TRBD1. CDR3 nucleotides: TGTGCCAGCGGACAGGGAGAAAGGTTTTCCGAGCAGTACTTC. Protein sequence: CASGQGERFSEQYF.